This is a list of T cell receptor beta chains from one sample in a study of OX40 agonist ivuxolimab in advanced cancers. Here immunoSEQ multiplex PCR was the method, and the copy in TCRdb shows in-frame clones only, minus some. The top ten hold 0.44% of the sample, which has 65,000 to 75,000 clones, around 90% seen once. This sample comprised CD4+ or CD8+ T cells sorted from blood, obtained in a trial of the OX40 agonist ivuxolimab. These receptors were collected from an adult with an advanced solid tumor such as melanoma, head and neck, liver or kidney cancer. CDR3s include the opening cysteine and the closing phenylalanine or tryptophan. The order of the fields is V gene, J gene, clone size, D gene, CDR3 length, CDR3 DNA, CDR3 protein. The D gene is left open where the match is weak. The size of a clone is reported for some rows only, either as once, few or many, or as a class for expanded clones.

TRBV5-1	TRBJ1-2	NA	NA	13	TGCGCCAGCAGCTGGAGTACCAACTATGGCTACACCTTC	CASSWSTNYGYTF
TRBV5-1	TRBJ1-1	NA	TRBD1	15	TGCGCCAGCAGCCCGGGACAGGGGGAATTTACTGAAGCTTTCTTT	CASSPGQGEFTEAFF
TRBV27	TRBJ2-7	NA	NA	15	TGTGCCAGCAGTTTATTTCCGGACCCTATCTCCGAGCAGTACTTC	CASSLFPDPISEQYF
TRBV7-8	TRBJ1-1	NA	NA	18	TGTGCCAGCAGCTCAAAAAAGGGGGGCGGTTGGGTGAACACTGAAGCTTTCTTT	CASSSKKGGGWVNTEAFF
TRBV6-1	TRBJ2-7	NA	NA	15	TGTGCCAGCAGTGGTGGGAGCGCCTTGAGGAACGAGCAGTACTTC	CASSGGSALRNEQYF
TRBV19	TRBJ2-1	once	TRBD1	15	TGTGCCAGTAGTACACGAACGGACAGGCGCAATGAGCAGTTCTTC	CASSTRTDRRNEQFF
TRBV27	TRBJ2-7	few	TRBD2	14	TGTGCCAGCAGTCCGCGGGGGGGACCCTACGAGCAGTACTTC	CASSPRGGPYEQYF
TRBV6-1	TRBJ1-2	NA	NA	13	TGTGCCAGCAGTAAGGACGGAGACTATGGCTACACCTTC	CASSKDGDYGYTF
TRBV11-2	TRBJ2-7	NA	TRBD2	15	TGTGCCAGTACCCTTACGCGGGAGGGACCCTACGAGCAGTACTTC	CASTLTREGPYEQYF
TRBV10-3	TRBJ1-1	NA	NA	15	TGTGCCATCAGTGAGTCTGGGCAGGGAGGCACTGAAGCTTTCTTT	CAISESGQGGTEAFF
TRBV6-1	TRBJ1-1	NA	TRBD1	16	TGTGCCAGCAGTGATTCCGGACAGGGCGGTAGCACTGAAGCTTTCTTT	CASSDSGQGGSTEAFF
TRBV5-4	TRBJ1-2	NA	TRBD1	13	TGTGCCAGCAGCCAAGACAGGGAGTGGGGCTACACCTTC	CASSQDREWGYTF
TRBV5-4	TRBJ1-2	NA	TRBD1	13	TGTGCCAGCAGCTTTACAGGGGGCTATGGCTACACCTTC	CASSFTGGYGYTF
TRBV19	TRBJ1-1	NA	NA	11	TGTGCCAGTAGTATCGTTACTGAAGCTTTCTTT	CASSIVTEAFF
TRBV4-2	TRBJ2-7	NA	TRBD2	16	TGTGCCAGCAGCCTTCGGACTAGCGACAGCTCCTACGAGCAGTACTTC	CASSLRTSDSSYEQYF